This T cell receptor (beta chain) is drawn from a study of shared clonotypes between healthy human individuals. The germline V gene has CDR1 LNHDA and CDR2 SQIVND (reference sequence). Trimming removed 3 bases at V and 5 bases at J, with 8 bases between. The CDR3 is 13 residues long. Profiling relied on immunoSEQ multiplex PCR, and the TCRdb table lists in-frame clones only, not all of them. The repertoire holds 2 million to 2.5 million clones, with more than 80% as singletons. The sequencing input was naive CD4+ T cells from PBMCs. Subset denoted: CD45RA+ positively selected. The clonotype was recovered from a man aged 18 to 30 in good health. Some clones in this sample may be carry-over from other donors' samples. The chain joins TRBV19 to TRBJ2-1; D is unresolved. Here the CDR3 DNA reads TGTGCCAGTAGTATTCCTCGACACAATGAGCAGTTCTTC. It yields the protein CASSIPRHNEQFF.